The T cell receptor (beta chain) described here comes from a study of breast tumors, draining lymph nodes, adjacent tissues. One entry per CDR3 protein, called by TCRdb with MiXCR from the multiplex PCR reads. There are around 300,000 distinct CDR3 sequences in the sample; 30% to 35% occur only once, and 0.85% to 1.3% lies in the top ten. General study results and limits: The lymph node origin of tumor T cells was framed as consistent with a hypothesis, not demonstrated. Tumors had less TCR diversity than lymph nodes, more than nontumor tissue. Compared with basal-like, luminal-like tumors shared significantly more repertoire with nontumor tissue. Data fit most tumor T cells coming from lymph node, expanding in tumor.

Deletions cut 3 bases from V and 7 bases from J, with 19 bases between. The CDR3 is made up of 16 amino acids. Germline V lookup: CDR1 LNHDA, CDR2 SQIVND (reference sequence). The lymph nodes were axillary draining lymph nodes from breast cancer patients. The sample holds many counts of this clonotype. The antigen remains unidentified. The specimen was axillary lymph node tissue. This sequence joins TRBV19 and TRBJ1-5; the D gene is possibly TRBD1 (5 bases). The receptor was isolated from a female donor with breast cancer. Some clones in this sample may be carry-over from other donors' samples. The CDR3 here is CASSIGAGVGKQPQHF. Written as DNA, the CDR3 is TGTGCCAGTAGTATTGGGGCGGGGGTTGGTAAACAGCCCCAGCATTTT. Supplemented by reference TRBV19 and TRBJ1-5, the full variable domain reads DGGITQSPKYLFRKEGQNVTLSCEQNLNHDAMYWYRQDPGQGLRLIYYSQIVNDFQKGDIAEGYSVSREKKESFPLTVTSAQKNPTAFYLCASSIGAGVGKQPQHFGDGTRLSIL.